The rows below give T cell receptor beta chains drawn from one sample of a study of blood T cell repertoires in COVID-19. Assay: immunoSEQ multiplex PCR; the TCRdb copy retains only in-frame clones and omits some. This sample has about 160,000 clones; around 85% occur once, and the top ten carry 6.9%. Sequencing was carried out using peripheral blood. The source is an elderly man with COVID-19, enrolled during active disease. The CDR3 runs from the conserved cysteine through the conserved F or W. Fields, in order: J gene, D gene, V gene, clone size, CDR3 protein, CDR3 DNA. A D gene is named only where the DNA matches it firmly. Size is omitted from some rows. Given values are once, few, many or a class for expanded clones.

j_call: TRBJ2-7; d_call: TRBD1; v_call: TRBV7-8; clone_size: .; cdr3_aa: CASSSRTGPSYEQYF; cdr3_nt: TGTGCCAGCAGCTCTCGGACAGGGCCCTCCTACGAGCAGTACTTC
j_call: TRBJ2-3; d_call: TRBD1; v_call: TRBV18; clone_size: .; cdr3_aa: CASSPPVGTGDLTDTQYF; cdr3_nt: TGTGCCAGCTCACCACCGGTCGGGACAGGGGACCTCACAGATACGCAGTATTTT
j_call: TRBJ2-1; d_call: .; v_call: TRBV7-9; clone_size: .; cdr3_aa: CASSSDRNYNEQFF; cdr3_nt: TGTGCCAGCAGCTCGGACAGAAACTACAATGAGCAGTTCTTC
j_call: TRBJ1-1; d_call: TRBD1; v_call: TRBV2; clone_size: .; cdr3_aa: CASSGDRASFEAFF; cdr3_nt: TGTGCCAGCAGTGGCGACAGGGCCTCATTTGAAGCTTTCTTT
j_call: TRBJ1-2; d_call: .; v_call: TRBV4-3; clone_size: .; cdr3_aa: CASSQGLGRQYGYTF; cdr3_nt: TGCGCCAGCAGCCAAGGGCTGGGCAGGCAGTATGGCTACACCTTC
j_call: TRBJ1-5; d_call: .; v_call: TRBV21-1; clone_size: .; cdr3_aa: CASSVKQGGSNQPQHF; cdr3_nt: TGTGCCAGCAGCGTTAAACAGGGGGGTAGCAATCAGCCCCAGCATTTT
j_call: TRBJ2-3; d_call: .; v_call: TRBV9; clone_size: .; cdr3_aa: CASSARDTDTQYF; cdr3_nt: TGTGCCAGCAGCGCGAGAGATACTGATACGCAGTATTTT
j_call: TRBJ1-5; d_call: .; v_call: TRBV2; clone_size: once; cdr3_aa: CASELEPRQPQHF; cdr3_nt: TGTGCCAGTGAGTTGGAGCCCCGGCAGCCCCAGCATTTT
j_call: TRBJ2-6; d_call: .; v_call: TRBV2; clone_size: .; cdr3_aa: CASRLRGTGANVLTF; cdr3_nt: TGTGCCAGCAGGCTCAGGGGTACCGGGGCCAACGTCCTGACTTTC
j_call: TRBJ2-1; d_call: TRBD1; v_call: TRBV4-1; clone_size: .; cdr3_aa: CASSQRVRDRGHNEQFF; cdr3_nt: TGCGCCAGCAGCCAAAGGGTCCGGGACAGGGGGCACAATGAGCAGTTCTTC
j_call: TRBJ1-5; d_call: .; v_call: TRBV19; clone_size: many; cdr3_aa: CASSRREDQPQHF; cdr3_nt: TGTGCCAGTAGTCGGAGGGAGGATCAGCCCCAGCATTTT
j_call: TRBJ2-5; d_call: TRBD1; v_call: TRBV5-1; clone_size: .; cdr3_aa: CASSSLTGAQETQYF; cdr3_nt: TGCGCCAGCAGCTCATTGACAGGGGCGCAAGAGACCCAGTACTTC
j_call: TRBJ1-3; d_call: .; v_call: TRBV5-4; clone_size: .; cdr3_aa: CASSFTGVGLGNTIYF; cdr3_nt: TGTGCCAGCAGCTTTACAGGAGTCGGTCTTGGAAACACCATATATTTT
j_call: TRBJ1-5; d_call: .; v_call: TRBV12-3/TRBV12-4; clone_size: .; cdr3_aa: CASTREGNQPQHF; cdr3_nt: TGTGCCAGCACCAGGGAGGGCAATCAGCCCCAGCATTTT
j_call: TRBJ1-6; d_call: .; v_call: TRBV6-5; clone_size: .; cdr3_aa: CASSQQVWDSPLHF; cdr3_nt: TGTGCCAGCAGTCAACAGGTTTGGGATTCACCCCTCCACTTT
j_call: TRBJ2-2; d_call: TRBD2; v_call: TRBV19; clone_size: .; cdr3_aa: CASSIRLAGGANTGELFF; cdr3_nt: TGTGCCAGTAGTATAAGGCTAGCGGGGGGGGCGAACACCGGGGAGCTGTTTTTT
j_call: TRBJ2-5; d_call: TRBD1; v_call: TRBV5-1; clone_size: .; cdr3_aa: CASSRPGQKETQYF; cdr3_nt: TGCGCCAGCAGCCGCCCGGGACAGAAAGAGACCCAGTACTTC
j_call: TRBJ1-2; d_call: TRBD1; v_call: TRBV20-1; clone_size: .; cdr3_aa: CSASTSGQGPTNYGYTF; cdr3_nt: TGCAGTGCTAGTACTTCGGGACAGGGGCCTACTAACTATGGCTACACCTTC